A selection of T cell receptor beta chains follows, all from one sample in a study of Ad26.COV2.S vaccination and SARS-CoV-2 variants. Data came from immunoSEQ multiplex PCR; TCRdb stores just in-frame clones and leaves some out. The data show hundreds of thousands of clones, around 82% seen once. This specimen consisted of peripheral blood, obtained in a trial of Ad26.COV2.S vaccine versus placebo. The receptor source for this set is a person aged 18-65 years who received the Ad26.COV2.S COVID-19 vaccine or a placebo. CDR3s leave out the opening cysteine and the closing phenylalanine or tryptophan. Some rows mark clone size as missing; the rest say once, few, many or name a class of expanded clone.

. | TRBJ1-2 | TRBV9 | ASSGVLFRRGHGYT
. | TRBJ2-5 | TRBV7-9 | ASSDQGLAMETQY
. | TRBJ2-3 | TRBV11-3 | ASSTLTTDTQY
. | TRBJ2-2 | TRBV5-4 | ASSLDRGGARNTGELF
. | TRBJ2-7 | TRBV5-4 | ASSPGRGEQY
. | TRBJ1-2 | TRBV12-5 | ASGLVPPGPLFGYT
few | TRBJ1-5 | TRBV6-6 | ASSYPDSSNQPQH
. | TRBJ2-3 | TRBV7-2 | ASSRWASGTDTQY
. | TRBJ2-7 | TRBV6-5 | ASSTNYEQY
. | TRBJ1-1 | TRBV5-1 | ASSARVDTEAF
. | TRBJ2-1 | TRBV11-2 | ASSLDWGDHNEQF
once | TRBJ1-1 | TRBV7-9 | ASSSRTGENTEAF
many | TRBJ1-1 | TRBV19 | ASSLGLDRGRTEAF
. | TRBJ2-3 | TRBV3-1/TRBV3-2 | ASRDRDWDTQY
. | TRBJ1-4 | TRBV24-1 | ATSDRGEKLF
once | TRBJ2-6 | TRBV6-2/TRBV6-3 | ASSFDRGLTGANVLT
. | TRBJ1-5 | TRBV19 | ANSIGGGSNQPQH
. | TRBJ2-7 | TRBV19 | ASSSGDTVYEQY
once | TRBJ1-3 | TRBV6-5 | ASAQGDYRNTIY
. | TRBJ2-3 | TRBV19 | ASSGPGQASRGTQY
. | TRBJ1-1 | TRBV5-6 | ASSTGPSFTNTEAF
. | TRBJ2-3 | TRBV5-1 | ASSWDGRRTDTQY
. | TRBJ2-7 | TRBV12-5 | ASAPTHGHEQY
. | TRBJ1-2 | TRBV12-3/TRBV12-4 | ASSSSTGYGYT
. | TRBJ2-7 | TRBV6-5 | ASTLRAGPHEQY
. | TRBJ1-4 | TRBV18 | ASSLLPSASATNEKLF
once | TRBJ2-2 | TRBV7-2 | ASSLSGQNTGELF
few | TRBJ1-2 | TRBV5-1 | ASSLARQDGYT
. | TRBJ1-6 | TRBV18 | ASSPSWNSPLH
. | TRBJ2-1 | TRBV7-8 | ASSLTGTYNEQF
. | TRBJ2-1 | TRBV10-3 | AISEQLAGNEQF
many | TRBJ2-7 | TRBV2 | ASSAMGQTYEQY